The T cell receptor (beta chain) described here comes from a study of cytomegalovirus exposure and HLA in healthy donors. This PCR relied on a set of 60 Vbeta primers and 13 Jbeta primers. Assay: immunoSEQ multiplex PCR; the TCRdb copy retains only in-frame clones and omits some. The sample has around 90,000 clones, roughly 79% seen once. Findings and caveats of the study: Later analysis suggested links between common viral pathogens and several top significant clusters. In a later analysis, CMV-associated beta chains were mostly HLA-associated, it appeared. Per a later analysis, roughly 17,000 TCR beta sequences showed association with HLA alleles at 0.05 false discovery rate.

Points on this clone: Its antigen is unidentified.

Germline assignment: CDR1 SGHDT and CDR2 YYEEEE. The CDR3 has 16 amino acids. V lost 1 base and J 3 bases, leaving 15 bases between the germline ends. The chain uses TRBV5-6 and TRBJ2-3, with D possibly being TRBD1 (6 bases). The material sequenced was PBMCs. This sequence originates from a man aged 25-45 years in good health and CMV-seronegative. The CDR3 DNA sequence: TGTGCCAGCAGCTTGAACGCAGGGGTGTTTACAGATACGCAGTATTTT. Protein: CASSLNAGVFTDTQYF.